Listed below are T cell receptor beta chains from one sample, sequenced in a study of CD8+CD57+ T cells in acquired aplastic anemia. MiXCR, applied by TCRdb to the reads, yields one record per CDR3 protein. The table has a few hundred thousand distinct CDR3 sequences, 45% to 65% seen once. The source material was sorted CD4+, CD8+, or CD8+CD57+ T cells (not recorded which) from PBMCs. These receptors all come from a human donor with severe aplastic anemia or a healthy control (not recorded which). Both conserved end residues are part of each CDR3. The order of the fields is J gene, clone size, V gene, CDR3 protein. The listing skips clone size in some rows; elsewhere it reads once, few, many or a size class.

TRBJ2-1,NA,TRBV15,CATKTGPGNNEQFF
TRBJ1-2,many,TRBV5-1,CASRDTHGYTF
TRBJ1-6,few,TRBV9,CASSVADSLYSPLHF
TRBJ1-1,few,TRBV10-3,CAIRTPQGAAEAFF
TRBJ1-1,NA,TRBV19,CAGSTGRDKERGTEAFF
TRBJ2-6,NA,TRBV6-4,CASSEYRFSGANVLTF
TRBJ1-4,NA,TRBV5-1,CASSLGAGENEKLFF
TRBJ1-3,NA,TRBV2,CASSEATSAGGNTIYF
TRBJ1-2,NA,TRBV20-1,CSASDRARYGYTF
TRBJ1-1,many,TRBV13,CASSTPTGTGEKTEAFF
NA,NA,TRBV20-1,CSARDQTGGYEQYF
TRBJ1-1,NA,TRBV19,CASSISRGRSEAFF
TRBJ1-2,NA,TRBV15,CATSSPNYPRGSYGYTF
TRBJ2-7,few,TRBV3-1,CASSQDNAYEQYF
TRBJ2-7,many,TRBV6-1,CASSLQGSLYYEQYF
TRBJ1-1,many,TRBV2,CASSDRRRAFF
TRBJ2-7,once,TRBV5-5,CASSLEIGSHYEQYF
TRBJ2-7,NA,TRBV10-3,CAISDRVFVTYEQYF